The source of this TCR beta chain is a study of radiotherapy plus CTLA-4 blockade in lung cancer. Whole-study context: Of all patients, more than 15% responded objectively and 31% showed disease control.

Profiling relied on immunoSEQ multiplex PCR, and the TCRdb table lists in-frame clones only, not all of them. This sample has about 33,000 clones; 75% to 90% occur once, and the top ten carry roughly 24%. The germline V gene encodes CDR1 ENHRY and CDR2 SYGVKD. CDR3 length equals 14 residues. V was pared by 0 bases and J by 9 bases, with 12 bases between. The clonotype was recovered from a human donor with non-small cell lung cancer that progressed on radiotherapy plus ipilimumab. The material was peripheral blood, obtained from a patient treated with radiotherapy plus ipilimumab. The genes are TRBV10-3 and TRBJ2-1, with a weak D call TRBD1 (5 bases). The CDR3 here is CAISESGPQGEQFF. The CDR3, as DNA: TGTGCCATCAGTGAGTCTGGGCCGCAGGGTGAGCAGTTCTTC.